The next 15 T cell receptor beta chains were all read from a single sample in a study of STAT3 mutations in large granular lymphocyte leukemia. The data were produced by immunoSEQ multiplex PCR, yet TCRdb's version contains in-frame clones alone and is incomplete. The table has 9,500 to 14,000 clones, 85% seen once. Study conclusions and caveats: In T-cell large granular lymphocyte leukemia, about half of patients showed multiple immunodominant subclonotypes.

These receptors have no known antigen. The sample comprised peripheral blood mononuclear cells. The receptors originated from an older man with T-cell large granular lymphocyte leukemia. Some clones in this sample may be carry-over from other donors' samples.

This clone came up once. V and J are TRBV4-2 and TRBJ2-7, with D tentatively TRBD1 (5 bases). Germline V gene sequence: CDR1 LGHNA, CDR2 YNFKEQ. The CDR3 runs 15 residues. The V gene lost 8 bases and the J gene lost 1 base, with 18 bases spanning the gap. CDR3 amino acids: CASQAGVGASYEQYF. The DNA for the CDR3 is TGTGCCAGCCAGGCAGGTGTAGGGGCATCCTACGAGCAGTACTTC.

The rearrangement links TRBV5-1 to TRBJ2-5; 7 nucleotides align to TRBD1. The CDR3 is made up of 15 amino acids. Trimming removed 4 bases from V and 9 bases from J; junction bases left unmatched: 15. The germline V gene has CDR1 SGHRS and CDR2 YFSETQ. Here the CDR3 DNA reads TGCGCCAGCAGCCCCCGACAGGGTGGCCAAGCGGCCCAGTACTTC. Amino acid sequence: CASSPRQGGQAAQYF.

J is TRBJ2-7 and V is TRBV11-2; tentatively, D is TRBD1 (6 bases). The germline V gene has CDR1 SGHAT and CDR2 FQNNGV. The CDR3 is made up of 15 amino acids. The V gene lost 6 bases and the J gene lost 6 bases, with 21 bases spanning the gap. CDR3 in amino acids: CASSQVPGARSEQYF. The CDR3 DNA sequence: TGTGCCAGCAGTCAGGTCCCAGGGGCGCGCAGCGAGCAGTACTTC.

V usage is TRBV11-2 and J usage is TRBJ2-2, with D possibly called TRBD1 or TRBD2 (6 bases each). The germline V gene encodes CDR1 SGHAT and CDR2 FQNNGV. V gave up 6 bases and J gave up 5 bases, with 7 bases separating them. CDR3 length: 12 amino acids. CDR3 residues: CASRGGTGELFF. DNA for the CDR3: TGTGCCAGCAGAGGGGGGACCGGGGAGCTGTTTTTT. The full variable domain, its missing parts supplied by reference TRBV11-2 and TRBJ2-2, is EAGVAQSPRYKIIEKRQSVAFWCNPISGHATLYWYQQILGQGPKLLIQFQNNGVVDDSQLPKDRFSAERLKGVDSTLKIQPAKLEDSAVYLCASRGGTGELFFGEGSRLTVL.

The chain joins TRBV7-9 to TRBJ2-5, with D maybe TRBD2 (5 bases). V was pared by 3 bases and J by 5 bases, with 10 bases between. Germline V gene sequence: CDR1 SEHNR, CDR2 FQNEAQ (reference sequence). The CDR3 has 13 amino acids. CDR3 sequence (DNA): TGTGCCAGCAGCTTGGGTGAGGGTGAGACCCAGTACTTC. It codes for CASSLGEGETQYF.

The chain carries TRBV4-1 and TRBJ2-1; D is undetermined. Germline values: CDR1 MGHRA, CDR2 YSYEKL. V lost 0 bases, J lost 5 bases, and 14 bases lay in between. The CDR3 spans 16 residues. Here the CDR3 reads CASSQDRQIFHNEQFF. CDR3 nucleotide sequence: TGCGCCAGCAGCCAAGATAGACAAATCTTCCACAATGAGCAGTTCTTC.

The J gene is TRBJ2-1, the V gene TRBV6-6; no definite D call. Trimming left V 0 bases short and J 9 bases short, with 6 bases between. CDR3 length equals 12 residues. CDR1 MNHNY and CDR2 SVGAGI come from the germline V gene (reference sequence). CDR3 nucleotide sequence: TGTGCCAGCAGTTACTCCGGCCGTGAGCAGTTCTTC. This gives the protein CASSYSGREQFF.

The rearrangement joins TRBV10-3 to TRBJ2-6, with D tentatively TRBD1 or TRBD2 (6 bases each). The ends were cut back, 4 bases at V and 3 bases at J, with 13 bases in the middle. The CDR3 runs 16 residues. CDR1 and CDR2 from the germline V gene are ENHRY and SYGVKD. The CDR3 DNA reads as TGTGCCATCAGTGGGGGGGCTTCGGGTGGGGCCAACGTCCTGACTTTC. Translation gives CAISGGASGGANVLTF.

The chain couples TRBV7-2 to TRBJ2-7, with D possibly being TRBD1 (5 bases). The CDR3 runs 15 residues. In germline, CDR1 is SGHTA, CDR2 FQGNSA. Deletions cut 3 bases from V and 0 bases from J, with 12 bases between. The CDR3 sequence is CASSLRQLSSYEQYF. The CDR3 nucleotides read TGTGCCAGCAGCTTGCGACAGCTTAGCTCCTACGAGCAGTACTTC.

This clone occurred once. CDR3 nucleotides: TGCAGCGTTGGACATAGCCAAGAGACCCAGTACTTC. Residues: CSVGHSQETQYF. The rearrangement uses TRBV29-1 and TRBJ2-5; D unresolved. Between the trimmed V and J ends, which lost 4 bases and 1 base, there was a span of 7 bases. The CDR3 has 12 amino acids. From germline, CDR1 is SQVTM and CDR2 ANQGSEA.

The chain combines TRBV5-1 with TRBJ1-6; D is undetermined. Germline CDR1 reads SGHRS; CDR2 reads YFSETQ. V dropped 0 bases and J dropped 7 bases, with 14 bases sitting between them. The CDR3 extends over 16 amino acids. CDR3 sequence reads: CASSLEGSTTNSPLHF. DNA of the CDR3: TGCGCCAGCAGCTTGGAGGGCTCGACGACCAATTCACCCCTCCACTTT.

V is TRBV7-3 and J is TRBJ2-3; D gene ambiguous. Germline CDR1 is SGHTA and CDR2 is FQGTGA. This CDR3 region has 13 residues. Trimming shortened V by 3 bases and J by 0 bases, and 4 bases separated the two germline ends. The CDR3 region is CASSFGSTDTQYF. The CDR3 DNA reads as TGTGCCAGCAGCTTTGGAAGCACAGATACGCAGTATTTT. Filled out from reference TRBV7-3 and TRBJ2-3, the complete variable domain reads GAGVSQTPSNKVTEKGKYVELRCDPISGHTALYWYRQSLGQGPEFLIYFQGTGAADDSGLPNDRFFAVRPEGSVSTLKIQRTERGDSAVYLCASSFGSTDTQYFGPGTRLTVL.

This chain links TRBV5-1 with TRBJ1-2; 8 bases are shared with TRBD1. Germline-derived CDR1 and CDR2 are SGHRS and YFSETQ. The CDR3 has 14 residues. The J segment lost 4 bases and the V segment lost 4 bases, leaving 6 bases of the junction unmatched. The CDR3 DNA reads as TGCGCCAGCAGCACAGGACAGGGCTCCTATGGCTACACCTTC. It yields the protein CASSTGQGSYGYTF.

V usage is TRBV5-4 and J usage is TRBJ2-5; TRBD1 agrees at 9 bases. The length of the CDR3 is 14 residues. V trimming: 4 bases; J trimming: 1 base; junction bases outside the gene matches: 2. Germline V gene lookup returns CDR1 SGHNT and CDR2 YYREEE (reference sequence). CDR3 amino acids: CASSRGQGQETQYF. DNA for the CDR3: TGTGCCAGCAGCCGGGGACAGGGCCAAGAGACCCAGTACTTC. The full variable domain, completed using reference TRBV5-4 and TRBJ2-5, is ETGVTQSPTHLIKTRGQQVTLRCSSQSGHNTVSWYQQALGQGPQFIFQYYREEENGRGNFPPRFSGLQFPNYSSELNVNALELDDSALYLCASSRGQGQETQYFGPGTRLLVL.

This chain links TRBV5-1 with TRBJ2-3, with 12 nucleotides matching TRBD2. The germline V gene encodes CDR1 SGHRS and CDR2 YFSETQ. The length of the CDR3 is 16 residues. Trimming took 4 bases from V and 2 from J; bases not matched to a gene: 5. In DNA form, the CDR3 reads TGCGCCAGCAGCACCGGACTAGCGGGGAACACAGATACGCAGTATTTT. Translation gives CASSTGLAGNTDTQYF.